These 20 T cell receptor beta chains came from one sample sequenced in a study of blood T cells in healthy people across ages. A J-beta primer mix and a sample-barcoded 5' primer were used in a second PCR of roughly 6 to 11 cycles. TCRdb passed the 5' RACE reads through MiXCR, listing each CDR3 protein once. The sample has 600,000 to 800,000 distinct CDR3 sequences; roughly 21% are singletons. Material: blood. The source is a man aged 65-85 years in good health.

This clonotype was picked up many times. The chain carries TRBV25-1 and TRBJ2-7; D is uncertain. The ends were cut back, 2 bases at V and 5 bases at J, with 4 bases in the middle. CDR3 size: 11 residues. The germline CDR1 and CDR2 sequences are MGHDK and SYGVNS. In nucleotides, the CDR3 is TGTGCCAGCAGTGAAAGAAACGAGCAGTACTTC. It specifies CASSERNEQYF.

The CDR3 nucleotides are TGTGCCAGCAGCCTCTCCTGGATTCAGACTGAAGCTTTCTTT. Translated, it gives CASSLSWIQTEAFF. This chain joins TRBV7-9 and TRBJ1-1; D gene uncertain. The germline V gene encodes CDR1 SEHNR and CDR2 FQNEAQ (reference sequence). V was shortened by 5 bases and J by 5 bases, with 15 bases between the two germline ends. The CDR3 loop spans 14 amino acids. The full variable domain, its missing parts supplied by reference TRBV7-9 and TRBJ1-1, is DTGVSQNPRHKITKRGQNVTFRCDPISEHNRLYWYRQTLGQGPEFLTYFQNEAQLEKSRLLSDRFSAERPKGSFSTLEIQRTEQGDSAMYLCASSLSWIQTEAFFGQGTRLTVV.

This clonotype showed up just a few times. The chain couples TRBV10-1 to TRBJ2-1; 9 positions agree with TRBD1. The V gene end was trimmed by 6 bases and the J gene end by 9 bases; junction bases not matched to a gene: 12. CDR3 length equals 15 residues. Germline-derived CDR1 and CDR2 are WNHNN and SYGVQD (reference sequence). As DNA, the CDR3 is TGCGCCAGCAGCACCGGGACAGGGAGAGTCCTTGAGCAGTTCTTC. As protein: CASSTGTGRVLEQFF.

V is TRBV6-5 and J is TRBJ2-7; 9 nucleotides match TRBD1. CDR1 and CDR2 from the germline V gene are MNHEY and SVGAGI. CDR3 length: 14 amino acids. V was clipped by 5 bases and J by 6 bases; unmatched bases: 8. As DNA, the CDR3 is TGTGCCAGCAGTCGCATAAGGACAGGGGCCGAGCAGTACTTC. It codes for CASSRIRTGAEQYF.

CDR3 region: CSAPPLAGVTDTQYF. In DNA form, the CDR3 reads TGCAGTGCCCCACCACTAGCGGGGGTAACAGATACGCAGTATTTT. V usage is TRBV20-1 and J usage is TRBJ2-3, with TRBD2 matching 11 bases. CDR1 and CDR2 from the germline V gene are DFQATT and SNEGSKA (reference sequence). J gave up 3 bases and V 6 bases, and 8 bases lay outside the gene matches. The CDR3 extends over 15 amino acids.

The CDR3 DNA reads TGCGCCAGCAGCTTGGTGACAGGGACCACCCAAGAGACCCAGTACTTC. Encoded protein: CASSLVTGTTQETQYF. The chain carries TRBV5-1 and TRBJ2-5; TRBD1 matches at 7 bases. This CDR3 spans 16 amino acids. CDR1 is SGHRS, CDR2 YFSETQ, per germline. The V gene end was trimmed by 0 bases and the J gene end by 1 base; junction bases not matched to a gene: 6.

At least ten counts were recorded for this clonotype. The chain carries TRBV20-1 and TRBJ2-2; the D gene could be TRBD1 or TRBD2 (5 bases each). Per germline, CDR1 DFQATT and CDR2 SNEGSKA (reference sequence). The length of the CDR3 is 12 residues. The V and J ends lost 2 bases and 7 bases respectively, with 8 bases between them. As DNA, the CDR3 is TGCAGTGCTAGACGGGACGGCGGGGAGCTGTTTTTT. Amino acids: CSARRDGGELFF.

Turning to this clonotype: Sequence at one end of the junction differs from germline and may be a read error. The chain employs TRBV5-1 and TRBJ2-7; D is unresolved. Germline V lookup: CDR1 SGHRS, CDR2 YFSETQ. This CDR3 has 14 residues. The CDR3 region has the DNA TGCGCCTGCAGCTTGGAATCTGGCGCCTACGAGCAGTACTTC. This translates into CACSLESGAYEQYF.

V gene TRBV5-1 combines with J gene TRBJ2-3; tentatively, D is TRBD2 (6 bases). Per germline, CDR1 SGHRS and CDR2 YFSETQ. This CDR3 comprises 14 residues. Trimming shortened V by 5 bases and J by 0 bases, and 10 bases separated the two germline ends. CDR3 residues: CASRTSSSTDTQYF. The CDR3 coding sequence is TGCGCCAGCAGAACTAGCAGTAGCACAGATACGCAGTATTTT.

The DNA for the CDR3 is TGTGCCAGCAGTTCATTAGGGGACAGGGCACGGGGTGAAAAACTGTTTTTT. It is translated as CASSSLGDRARGEKLFF. The genes are TRBV27 and TRBJ1-4; 9 bases are a match to TRBD1. J was trimmed by 7 bases and V by 4 bases; bases with no gene match: 13. Germline CDR1 reads MNHEY; CDR2 reads SMNVEV (reference sequence). This CDR3 is 17 amino acids long.

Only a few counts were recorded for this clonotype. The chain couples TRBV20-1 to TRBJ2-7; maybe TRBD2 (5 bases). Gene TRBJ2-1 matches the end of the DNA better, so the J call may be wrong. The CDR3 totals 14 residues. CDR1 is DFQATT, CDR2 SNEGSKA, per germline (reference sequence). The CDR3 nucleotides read TGCAGTGCCCCCCCCCAACTAGTCTACAATGAGCAGTTCTTC. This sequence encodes CSAPPQLVYNEQFF.

CDR3 nucleotide sequence: TGTGCCTGGAGTGTTACGGGTCCCCAAGAGACCCAGTACTTC. Residues: CAWSVTGPQETQYF. The chain couples TRBV30 to TRBJ2-5; D gene uncertain. The CDR3 extends over 14 amino acids. Trimming shortened V by 0 bases and J by 1 base, and 9 bases separated the two germline ends. Germline CDR1 is GTSNPN and CDR2 is SVGIG (reference sequence).

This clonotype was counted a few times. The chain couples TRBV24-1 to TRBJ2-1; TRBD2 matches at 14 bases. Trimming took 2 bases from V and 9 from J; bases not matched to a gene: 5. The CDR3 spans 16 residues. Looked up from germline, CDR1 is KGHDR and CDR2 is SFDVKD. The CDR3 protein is CATSDSGLAGGFEQFF. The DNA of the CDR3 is TGTGCCACCAGTGATTCAGGACTAGCGGGAGGTTTTGAGCAGTTCTTC.

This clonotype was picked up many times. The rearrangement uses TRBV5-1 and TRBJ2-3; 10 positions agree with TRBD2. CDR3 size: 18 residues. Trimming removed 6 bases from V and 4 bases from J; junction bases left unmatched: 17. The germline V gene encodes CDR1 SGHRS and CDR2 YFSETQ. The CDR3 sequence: CASTAFGTSEGWADTQYF. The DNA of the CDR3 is TGCGCCAGCACAGCTTTCGGGACTAGCGAGGGTTGGGCAGATACGCAGTATTTT. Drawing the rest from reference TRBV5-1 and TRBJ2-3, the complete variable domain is KAGVTQTPRYLIKTRGQQVTLSCSPISGHRSVSWYQQTPGQGLQFLFEYFSETQRNKGNFPGRFSGRQFSNSRSEMNVSTLELGDSALYLCASTAFGTSEGWADTQYFGPGTRLTVL.

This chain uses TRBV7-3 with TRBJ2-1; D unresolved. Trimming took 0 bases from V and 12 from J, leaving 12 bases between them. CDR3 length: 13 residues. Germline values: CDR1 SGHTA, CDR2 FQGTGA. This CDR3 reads CASSLTGTTGQFF. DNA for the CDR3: TGTGCCAGCAGCTTAACCGGTACAACCGGGCAGTTCTTC.

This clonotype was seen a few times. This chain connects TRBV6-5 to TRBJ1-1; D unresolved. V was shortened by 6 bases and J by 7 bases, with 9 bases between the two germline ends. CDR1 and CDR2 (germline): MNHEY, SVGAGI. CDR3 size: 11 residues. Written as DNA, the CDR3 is TGTGCCAGCAGCCAGAGTGATGAAGCTTTCTTT. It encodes CASSQSDEAFF.

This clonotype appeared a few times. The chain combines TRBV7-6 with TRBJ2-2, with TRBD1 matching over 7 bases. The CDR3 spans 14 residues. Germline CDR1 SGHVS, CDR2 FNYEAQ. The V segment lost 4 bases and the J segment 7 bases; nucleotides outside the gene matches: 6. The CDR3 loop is CASSSGTVVGELFF. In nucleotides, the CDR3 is TGTGCCAGCAGCTCCGGGACAGTCGTCGGGGAGCTGTTTTTT.

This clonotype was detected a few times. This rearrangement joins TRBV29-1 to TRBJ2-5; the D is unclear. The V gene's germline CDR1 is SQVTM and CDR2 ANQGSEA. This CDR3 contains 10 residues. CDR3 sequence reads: CGPIQETQYF. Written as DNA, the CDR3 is TGCGGGCCAATCCAAGAGACCCAGTACTTC.

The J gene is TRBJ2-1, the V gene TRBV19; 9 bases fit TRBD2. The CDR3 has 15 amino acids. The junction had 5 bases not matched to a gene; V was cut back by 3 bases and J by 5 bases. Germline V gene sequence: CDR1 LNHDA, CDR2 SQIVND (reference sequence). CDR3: CASSIVAGVNNEQFF. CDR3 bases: TGTGCCAGTAGTATTGTAGCGGGAGTTAACAATGAGCAGTTCTTC. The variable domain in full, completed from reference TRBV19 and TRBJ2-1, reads DGGITQSPKYLFRKEGQNVTLSCEQNLNHDAMYWYRQDPGQGLRLIYYSQIVNDFQKGDIAEGYSVSREKKESFPLTVTSAQKNPTAFYLCASSIVAGVNNEQFFGPGTRLTVL.

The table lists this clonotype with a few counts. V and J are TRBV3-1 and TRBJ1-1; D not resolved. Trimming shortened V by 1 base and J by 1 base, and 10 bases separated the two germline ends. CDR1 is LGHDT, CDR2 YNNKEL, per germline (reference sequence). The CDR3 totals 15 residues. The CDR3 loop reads CASSQGSYGNTEAFF. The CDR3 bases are TGTGCCAGCAGCCAAGGGAGTTACGGGAACACTGAAGCTTTCTTT.